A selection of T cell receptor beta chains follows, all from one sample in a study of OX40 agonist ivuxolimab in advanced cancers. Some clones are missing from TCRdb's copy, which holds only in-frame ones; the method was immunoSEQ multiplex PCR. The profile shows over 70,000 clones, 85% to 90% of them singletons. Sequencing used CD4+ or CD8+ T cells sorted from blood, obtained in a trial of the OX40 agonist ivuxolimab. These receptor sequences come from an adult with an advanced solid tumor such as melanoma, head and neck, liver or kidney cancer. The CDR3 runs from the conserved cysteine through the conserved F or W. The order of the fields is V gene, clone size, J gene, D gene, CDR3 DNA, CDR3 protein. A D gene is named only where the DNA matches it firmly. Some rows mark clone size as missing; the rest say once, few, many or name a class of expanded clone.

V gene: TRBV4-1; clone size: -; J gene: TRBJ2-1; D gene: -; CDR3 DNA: TGCGCCAGCAGCCAGGAAGGATCCTACAATGAGCAGTTCTTC; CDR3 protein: CASSQEGSYNEQFF
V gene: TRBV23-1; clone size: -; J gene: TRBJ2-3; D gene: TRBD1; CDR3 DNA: TGCGCCAGCAGTCGACAGGGGGCTGGTAGCAGCACAGATACGCAGTATTTT; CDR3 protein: CASSRQGAGSSTDTQYF
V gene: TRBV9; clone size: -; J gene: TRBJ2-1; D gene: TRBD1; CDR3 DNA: TGTGCCAGCAGCAGGACCGGGACAGGGGCCAATGAGCAGTTCTTC; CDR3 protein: CASSRTGTGANEQFF
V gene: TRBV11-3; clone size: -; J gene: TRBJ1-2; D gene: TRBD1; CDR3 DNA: TGTGCCAGCAGCTACCGGGACAGGGGGCTGGGAGGCTACACCTTC; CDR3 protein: CASSYRDRGLGGYTF
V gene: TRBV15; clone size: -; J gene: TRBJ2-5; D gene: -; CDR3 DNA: TGTGCCACCAGCAGAGATGGGGTAGACTTTAACGACGAGACCCAGTACTTC; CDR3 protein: CATSRDGVDFNDETQYF
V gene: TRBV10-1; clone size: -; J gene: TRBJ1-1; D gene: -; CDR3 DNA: TGCGCCAGCAGTGAGGGGCGGGGGGGCAACGTGGGTGAAGCTTTCTTT; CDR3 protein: CASSEGRGGNVGEAFF
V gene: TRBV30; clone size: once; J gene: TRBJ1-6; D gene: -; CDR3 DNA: TGTGCCTGGGACAGTCCTAGCTCCTATAATTCACCCCTCCACTTT; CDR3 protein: CAWDSPSSYNSPLHF
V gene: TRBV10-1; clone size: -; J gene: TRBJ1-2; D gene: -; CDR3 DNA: TGCGCCAGCAGTCCCGGGCCCTGGTCTAACTATGGCTACACCTTC; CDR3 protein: CASSPGPWSNYGYTF
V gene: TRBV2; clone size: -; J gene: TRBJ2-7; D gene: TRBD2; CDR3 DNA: TGTGCCAGGGGGCGGGGGGCTGACTCCTACGAGCAGTACTTC; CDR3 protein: CARGRGADSYEQYF
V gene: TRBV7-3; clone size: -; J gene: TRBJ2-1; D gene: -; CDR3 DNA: TGTGCCAGCAGCTTATCGGTGCGGGTGGCTGAGCAGTTCTTC; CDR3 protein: CASSLSVRVAEQFF
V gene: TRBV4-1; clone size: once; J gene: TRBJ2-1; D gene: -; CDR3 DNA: TGCGCCAGCAGCCCCCGTCCCGGTGAGCAGTTCTTC; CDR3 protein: CASSPRPGEQFF
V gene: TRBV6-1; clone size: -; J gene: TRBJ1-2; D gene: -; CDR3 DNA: TGTGCCAGCAGTCTCCGGACGGCTTCCCCCTATGGCTACACCTTC; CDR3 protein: CASSLRTASPYGYTF
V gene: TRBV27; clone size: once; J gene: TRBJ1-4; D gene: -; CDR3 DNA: TGTGCCAGCAGTTCCCGACGACAGAATGAAAAACTGTTTTTT; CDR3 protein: CASSSRRQNEKLFF
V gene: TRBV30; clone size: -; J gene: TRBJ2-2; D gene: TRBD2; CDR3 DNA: TGTGCCTGGAGGCCGGGGACTAGGGACACCGGGGAGCTGTTTTTT; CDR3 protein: CAWRPGTRDTGELFF
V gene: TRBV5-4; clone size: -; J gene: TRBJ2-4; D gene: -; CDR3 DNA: TGTGCCAGCAGCCCCGGGACACTAGCCAAAAACATTCAGTACTTC; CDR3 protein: CASSPGTLAKNIQYF
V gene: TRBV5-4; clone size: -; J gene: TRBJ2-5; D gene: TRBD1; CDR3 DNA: TGTGCCAGCAGCGGCTGGACAGGGCTAAAGGAGACCCAGTACTTC; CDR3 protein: CASSGWTGLKETQYF
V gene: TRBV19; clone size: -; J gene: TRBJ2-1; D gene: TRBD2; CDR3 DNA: TGTGCCAGTAGTATGTGGGCCGAGACTAGCGGGAGGCCCGAGCAGTTCTTC; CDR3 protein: CASSMWAETSGRPEQFF
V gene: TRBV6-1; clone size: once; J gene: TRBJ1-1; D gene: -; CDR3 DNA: TGTGCCAGCAGTGCCCGGGTCACTGAAGCTTTCTTT; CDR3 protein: CASSARVTEAFF
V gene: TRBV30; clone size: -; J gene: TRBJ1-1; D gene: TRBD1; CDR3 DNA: TGTGCCTGGAGTGTAAGCAGGGGGACTGAAGCTTTCTTT; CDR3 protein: CAWSVSRGTEAFF
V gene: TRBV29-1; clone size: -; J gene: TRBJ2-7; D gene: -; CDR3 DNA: TGCAGCGTTGATGTTCGGCGGCCGAGTCTGAGGGAGCAGTACTTC; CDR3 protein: CSVDVRRPSLREQYF
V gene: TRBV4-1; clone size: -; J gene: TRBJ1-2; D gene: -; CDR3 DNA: TGCGCCAGCAGCCAAGCCTCGACAGGTGGGAGTGAAGGCTACACCTTC; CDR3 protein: CASSQASTGGSEGYTF
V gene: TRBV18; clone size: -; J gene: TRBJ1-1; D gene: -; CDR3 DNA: TGTGCCAGCTCACCAAACCCCCCAGGGGCCGGGGGCGCTGAAGCTTTCTTT; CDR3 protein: CASSPNPPGAGGAEAFF
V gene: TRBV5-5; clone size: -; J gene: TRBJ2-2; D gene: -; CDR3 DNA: TGTGCCAGCAGCCTCACCGTAGCGAACACCGGGGAGCTGTTTTTT; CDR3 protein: CASSLTVANTGELFF
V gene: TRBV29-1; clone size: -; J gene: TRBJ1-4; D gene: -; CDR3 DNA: TGCAGCGTGGCACACGGTGCAACTAATGAAAAACTGTTTTTT; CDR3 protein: CSVAHGATNEKLFF